This T cell receptor (beta chain) derives from a study of blood T cell repertoires in COVID-19 (TCRdb year 2020). With regard to the full study: Collaborator samples came from the United States, Italy and Spain and covered acute and convalescent phases of COVID-19. Subjects who had been exposed to COVID-19, were actively infected with it, or had recovered from it provided the deeply sampled blood TCRbeta repertoires that made up the dataset. The prospective study material was composed of cDNA or gDNA derived from T cells, B-cell-depleted T cells, or PBMCs. A de-identified subject ID, COVID-19 status, age in years and sex were almost always included in the sample metadata. The repertoires were released in a freely available public database meant as a resource for research on the immune response to SARS-CoV-2. Where available, HLA class I and class II types were obtained from metadata supplied by the sample provider rather than from assay-based typing. The samples were drawn from two sources: the first 160 participants of the ongoing ImmuneRACE study, and 1,000 to 1,500 subjects contributed by 6 global collaborators.

Findings and caveats that apply to the study as a whole: How much clinical and demographic metadata was included differed by source and by participant, and the metadata was provided uncurated.

Spanning cysteine to phenylalanine, the CDR3 consists of 16 amino acids. The only DNA kept is the CDR3, 48 bases in frame from the first base. As for this clone: This clone's antigen is unknown. No much larger clonotype is one base removed from it; base qualities were not supplied.

TCRbeta CDR3 regions were amplified from genomic DNA using the immunoSEQ Assay, a bias-controlled multiplex PCR. Per the source publication's procedure: Within the assay, amplification of reference gene primers was used to estimate how many nucleated cells each sample contained. To quantify the absolute abundance of each unique TCRbeta CDR3 rearrangement, sequence reads were collapsed and filtered. For each sample, productive Simpson clonality was calculated as the square root of Simpson's diversity index across productive rearrangements. This is the immuneACCESS table as TCRdb keeps it, with only in-frame sequences that have V and J called. A part of the clones is gone; compared with another copy, unresolved V genes explain less than half, and the rest is unexplained. D and trimming were read from the DNA, whereas the V and J calls and clone size are those reported in that table. This sample is represented by about 150,000 clones; approximately 83% of them were singletons. The ten largest clones represent roughly 13% of the sample.

Samples from volunteer blood donors who had recovered from COVID-19 were contributed by a second Seattle source. Each collaborating institution followed its own protocols to collect whole blood in K2EDTA tubes. For TCRbeta analysis, collaborators shipped samples in one of three forms: frozen whole blood, isolated PBMCs, or DNA extracted from either of those sample types. This receptor was identified in a man between 65 and 85 years old who had recovered from COVID-19. Recombination connected TRBV21-1 to TRBJ1-5; no DNA check was done on the table's D call, TRBD1. TRBV21-1 is reported as a pseudogene. The sequencing input was peripheral blood. The nucleotide sequence is TGTGCCAGCAGCAAAAAAAAATCAGGGGGTAGTCAGCCCCAGCATTTT. Translation gives CASSKKKSGGSQPQHF.